The sequence of this T cell receptor beta chain was determined in a study of graft-versus-host responses after intestinal transplantation. Study outcomes and limitations: The study associated peak circulating GvH clone levels with early post-transplant HvG declines. Graft-donor T cell macrochimerism in patients accompanied high graft-versus-host to host-versus-graft clonal ratios in allografts.

Of note for this clone: Its specificity is not known.

Here immunoSEQ multiplex PCR was the method, and the copy in TCRdb shows in-frame clones only, minus some. The sample yields some 87,000 clones, 80% to 95% seen once. CDR1 is SGHAT and CDR2 is FQDESV in the germline V gene (reference sequence). V was clipped by 5 bases and J by 2 bases, with 13 bases between them. CDR3 length: 15 residues. The sample consisted of unstimulated CD4+ T cells sorted from spleen or lymph node cells, taken before intestinal transplant. The chain joins TRBV11-1 to TRBJ2-1, with unresolved D. This sequence originates from a human donor who received an intestinal transplant. CDR3 protein: CASSQRSLTYNEQFF. Written as DNA, the CDR3 is TGTGCCAGCAGCCAGAGGAGCCTTACCTACAATGAGCAGTTCTTC. The variable domain in full, with the rest retrieved from reference TRBV11-1 and TRBJ2-1, is EAEVAQSPRYKITEKSQAVAFWCDPISGHATLYWYRQILGQGPELLVQFQDESVVDDSQLPKDRFSAERLKGVDSTLKIQPAELGDSAMYLCASSQRSLTYNEQFFGPGTRLTVL.